This entry describes one T cell receptor beta chain. The sample belongs to a study of blood T cell repertoires in COVID-19. Participant-reported clinical history was the basis for cohort assignment. V gave up 4 bases and J gave up 3 bases; unmatched junction bases: 13. Looked up from germline, CDR1 is SEHNR and CDR2 is FQNEAQ (reference sequence). This CDR3 is 17 amino acids long. Clones were sequenced by immunoSEQ multiplex PCR, and TCRdb holds only the in-frame ones, with some missing. The sample holds about 400,000 clones, over 75% seen once. V gene TRBV7-9 combines with J gene TRBJ1-2; 8 nucleotides line up with TRBD1. Sequenced input: PBMCs or T cells enriched from blood (not recorded which). The sequence derives from a woman aged 35 to 49 with acute COVID-19. In nucleotides, the CDR3 is TGTGCCAGCAGCTCCTTTACTCGGGGACAGGAGGACTATGGCTACACCTTC. Translation gives CASSSFTRGQEDYGYTF.